These 10 T cell receptor beta chains were sequenced from one sample in a study of OX40 agonist ivuxolimab in advanced cancers. Assay used: immunoSEQ multiplex PCR; TCRdb lists only in-frame clones, some missing. The sample lists tens of thousands of clones; 70% to 90% were seen once. The sample consisted of CD4+ or CD8+ T cells sorted from blood, taken in a trial of the OX40 agonist ivuxolimab. These receptors all stem from an adult with an advanced solid tumor such as melanoma, head and neck, liver or kidney cancer.

The chain links TRBV7-2 to TRBJ1-5, with TRBD1 matching over 9 bases. Germline loops: CDR1 SGHTA, CDR2 FQGNSA. This CDR3 contains 15 residues. The ends lost 3 bases at V and 3 bases at J; junction bases unmatched: 3. The chain's CDR3 is CASSFGQGNNQPQHF. The CDR3, as DNA: TGTGCCAGCAGCTTCGGACAGGGGAACAATCAGCCCCAGCATTTT.

This clone was picked up a small number of times. The rearrangement joins TRBV9 to TRBJ2-1, with 8 bases identical to TRBD2. V lost 2 bases and J lost 5; bases outside the gene matches: 9. This CDR3 has 16 amino acids. CDR1 and CDR2 from the germline V gene are SGDLS and YYNGEE. CDR3 coding DNA: TGTGCCAGCAGCGTCTCCCTCCAGCGGGGGAACAATGAGCAGTTCTTC. It is translated as CASSVSLQRGNNEQFF.

The V call is TRBV11-2, the J call TRBJ1-2, with a weak D call TRBD1 (6 bases). Germline CDR1 and CDR2: SGHAT and FQNNGV. The CDR3 sequence is 15 residues long. Trimming stripped 5 bases from V and 3 bases from J, with 16 bases between. CDR3 DNA sequence: TGTGCCAGCAGCCCAGGACCCCGGACAGACTATGGCTACACCTTC. Residues: CASSPGPRTDYGYTF.

Comments on this clone: Other DNA sequences in the same sample also yield this CDR3. The chain links TRBV20-1 to TRBJ2-5; unclear D gene. Germline values: CDR1 DFQATT, CDR2 SNEGSKA (reference sequence). Trimming removed 3 bases from V and 8 bases from J, with 10 bases in between. The CDR3 spans 11 residues. The CDR3 is CSASVRETQYF. The DNA for the CDR3 is TGCAGTGCTAGTGTTCGTGAAACCCAGTACTTC.

The rearrangement joins TRBV12-5 to TRBJ2-7, with 9 positions matching TRBD1. Germline V CDR1 and CDR2: LGHNT, FRNRAP. V dropped 4 bases and J dropped 2; count of bases not matched to a gene: 9. This CDR3 has 16 residues. The CDR3 sequence: CASGSGQGRVAYEQYF. CDR3 bases: TGTGCTAGTGGTTCGGGACAGGGAAGGGTGGCCTACGAGCAGTACTTC.

This chain uses TRBV18 with TRBJ2-7; 11 bases align to TRBD1. The germline V gene has CDR1 KGHSH and CDR2 LQKENI. There are 16 residues in the CDR3. Germline trimming cut 8 bases from V and 4 bases from J; bases unmatched to any gene: 13. DNA for the CDR3: TGTGCCAGCACACTCGGGACAGGGGGTTTGGGGTACGAGCAGTACTTC. The encoded protein is CASTLGTGGLGYEQYF.

V is TRBV30 and J is TRBJ2-5; TRBD1 might be the D (6 bases). Trimming pared 4 bases from V and 5 bases from J, leaving 14 bases between. CDR3 length: 13 amino acids. Germline CDR1 GTSNPN, CDR2 SVGIG (reference sequence). In nucleotides, the CDR3 is TGTGCCTGGACGAGGGGGATGGCGGAGACCCAGTACTTC. Translation gives CAWTRGMAETQYF.

The chain recombines TRBV5-1 with TRBJ2-5; D possibly corresponds to TRBD1 (6 bases). The CDR3 runs to 15 residues. V was shortened by 0 bases and J by 1 base, with 10 bases between the two germline ends. Germline CDR1 SGHRS, CDR2 YFSETQ. This chain's CDR3 is CASSLVGQTQETQYF. CDR3 sequence (DNA): TGCGCCAGCAGCTTGGTCGGACAGACCCAAGAGACCCAGTACTTC.

The chain carries TRBV6-5 and TRBJ1-1; no firm D call. V lost 8 bases, J lost 2 bases, and 9 bases lay in between. CDR3 length equals 12 residues. The germline V gene has CDR1 MNHEY and CDR2 SVGAGI. The CDR3, as DNA: TGTGCCAGCGGGGTCGCCAACACTGAAGCTTTCTTT. It encodes CASGVANTEAFF.

The rearrangement links TRBV10-3 to TRBJ2-1; 8 bases map to TRBD1. The V and J ends lost 2 bases and 7 bases, in that order; junction bases with no gene match: 7. The CDR3 is made up of 15 amino acids. The germline gives CDR1 ENHRY, CDR2 SYGVKD. The CDR3 nucleotides are TGTGCCATCAGTGAGACAGGACAGGGCTTTAATGAGCAGTTCTTC. Protein: CAISETGQGFNEQFF.